This T cell receptor (beta chain) originates from a study of technical replicates of blood from several donors. Generated by immunoSEQ multiplex PCR, the TCRdb table keeps only in-frame clones and is missing some. The sample yields tens of thousands of clones, 95% to 97% seen once. Sequenced material: T cells isolated from PBMCs. The receptor's source is a human donor in good health.

The CDR3 reads CAISKTGQSTDTQYF. The CDR3 DNA reads as TGTGCCATCAGCAAGACGGGACAGAGCACAGATACGCAGTATTTT. The chain carries TRBV10-3 and TRBJ2-3; 7 nucleotides line up with TRBD1. Germline V CDR1 and CDR2: ENHRY, SYGVKD. V lost 6 bases, J lost 0 bases, and 6 bases stayed unmatched. This CDR3 is built from 15 residues.